This T cell receptor (beta chain) was sequenced during a study of OX40 agonist ivuxolimab in advanced cancers. Study observations and caveats: Expansion of clones was among the lowest in partial responders at 0.1-3.0 mg/kg. By week 6 at 0.1 to 3.0 mg/kg, blood CD4+ and CD8+ T cells had expanded clonally. The mean number of expanded clones was higher in CD8+ T cells than in CD4+.

The CDR3 has 15 amino acids. Germline-derived CDR1 and CDR2 are MNHEY and SMNVEV (reference sequence). Trimming shortened V by 2 bases and J by 0 bases, and 8 bases separated the two germline ends. A word on this clone: The target antigen is unknown.

Clones were sequenced by immunoSEQ multiplex PCR, and TCRdb holds only the in-frame ones, with some missing. The data hold about 81,000 clones, with about 92% observed a single time. The chain carries TRBV27 and TRBJ1-5; possible D gene TRBD1, 5 bases. The starting material was CD4+ or CD8+ T cells sorted from blood, obtained in a trial of the OX40 agonist ivuxolimab. The TCR comes from an adult with an advanced solid tumor such as melanoma, head and neck, liver or kidney cancer. Here the CDR3 DNA reads TGTGCCAGCAGTTTACAGGGTTATAGCAATCAGCCCCAGCATTTT. Translated, it gives CASSLQGYSNQPQHF.